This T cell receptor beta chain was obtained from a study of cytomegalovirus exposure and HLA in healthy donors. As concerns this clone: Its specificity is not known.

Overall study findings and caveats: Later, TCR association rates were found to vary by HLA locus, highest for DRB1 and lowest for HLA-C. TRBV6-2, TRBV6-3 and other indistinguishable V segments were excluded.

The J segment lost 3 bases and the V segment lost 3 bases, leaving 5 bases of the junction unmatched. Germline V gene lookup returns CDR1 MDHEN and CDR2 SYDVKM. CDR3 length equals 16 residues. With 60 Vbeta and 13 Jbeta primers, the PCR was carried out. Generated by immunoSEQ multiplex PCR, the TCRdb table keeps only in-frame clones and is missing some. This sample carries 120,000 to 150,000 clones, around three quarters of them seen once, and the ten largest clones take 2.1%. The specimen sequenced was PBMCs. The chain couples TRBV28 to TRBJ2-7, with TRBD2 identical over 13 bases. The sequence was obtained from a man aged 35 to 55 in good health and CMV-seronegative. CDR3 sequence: CASSLGLAGMGYEQYF. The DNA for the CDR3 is TGTGCCAGCAGTTTGGGACTAGCGGGAATGGGCTACGAGCAGTACTTC. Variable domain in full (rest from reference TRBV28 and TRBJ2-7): DVKVTQSSRYLVKRTGEKVFLECVQDMDHENMFWYRQDPGLGLRLIYFSYDVKMKEKGDIPEGYSVSREKKERFSLILESASTNQTSMYLCASSLGLAGMGYEQYFGPGTRLTVT.